The 4 T cell receptor beta chains below come from one sample, sequenced in a study of blood T cell repertoires in COVID-19. Sequencing used immunoSEQ multiplex PCR; TCRdb keeps in-frame clones, though not all of them. The table shows around 250,000 clones, with 80% to 90% occurring only once. The sequencing sample was made of PBMCs or T cells enriched from blood (not recorded which). The receptors originated from a woman in her fifties or sixties who had recovered from COVID-19.

The V gene is TRBV19, the J gene TRBJ1-5; 8 bases are a match to TRBD1. From germline, CDR1 is LNHDA and CDR2 SQIVND (reference sequence). V lost 7 bases and J lost 3; bases outside the gene matches: 14. The CDR3 has 17 residues. CDR3 in DNA: TGTGCCAGTACCATCCGGACAGGGATGAGTAACAATCAGCCCCAGCATTTT. Encoded protein: CASTIRTGMSNNQPQHF.

The gene calls are TRBV6-4 and TRBJ2-3, with 11 nucleotides matching TRBD2. The CDR3 spans 16 residues. J gave up 5 bases and V 3 bases, and 7 bases lay outside the gene matches. CDR1 is MRHNA and CDR2 is SNTAGT in the germline V gene. The CDR3 loop reads CASSDSTSGSLDTQYF. Written as DNA, the CDR3 is TGTGCCAGCAGTGATTCTACTAGCGGGAGTTTAGATACGCAGTATTTT.

The chain links TRBV7-2 to TRBJ2-1, with D possibly TRBD2 on 5 matching bases. V was trimmed by 6 bases and J by 6 bases, leaving 12 bases between them. This CDR3 is built from 13 residues. Germline V gene data show CDR1 as SGHTA and CDR2 as FQGNSA. The CDR3 DNA reads as TGTGCCAGCAGTCCCCGCGGGCCCAATGAGCAGTTCTTC. This translates into CASSPRGPNEQFF.

This chain joins TRBV7-9 and TRBJ1-2, with D possibly being TRBD1 (5 bases). In germline, CDR1 is SEHNR, CDR2 FQNEAQ (reference sequence). Between the trimmed V and J ends, which lost 2 bases and 8 bases, there was a span of 9 bases. This CDR3 region has 12 residues. The CDR3 coding sequence is TGTGCCAGCAGCTTACAGGGAGGGGGCTACACCTTC. Translating gives CASSLQGGGYTF.